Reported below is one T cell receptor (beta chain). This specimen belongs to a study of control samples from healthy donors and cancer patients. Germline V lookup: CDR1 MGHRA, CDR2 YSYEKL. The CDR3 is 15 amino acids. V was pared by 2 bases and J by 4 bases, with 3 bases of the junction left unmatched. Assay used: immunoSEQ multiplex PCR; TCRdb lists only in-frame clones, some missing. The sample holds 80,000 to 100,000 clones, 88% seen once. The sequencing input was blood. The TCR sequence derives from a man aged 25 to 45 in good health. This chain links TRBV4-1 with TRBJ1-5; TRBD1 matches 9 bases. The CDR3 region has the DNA TGCGCCAGCAGCCAAACCGGGACAGGGAATCAGCCCCAGCATTTT. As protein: CASSQTGTGNQPQHF.